Listed below are T cell receptor beta chains from one sample, sequenced in a study of shared clonotypes between healthy human individuals. Profiling relied on immunoSEQ multiplex PCR, and the TCRdb table lists in-frame clones only, not all of them. The sample carries millions of clones, more than 85% recorded once. The sample taken for sequencing was naive CD4+ T cells from PBMCs. Source of these receptors: a man between 18 and 35 years old in good health. Some clones in this sample may be carry-over from other donors' samples. Both conserved end residues are part of each CDR3. D genes are given only for firm matches. Only some rows state a clone size, as once, few, many or a class for expanded clones.

>-|TRBD2|TRBV5-6|TRBJ2-5
TGTGCCAGCAGCTCCTCCTATTCGACTAGCGGGAGAGAGACCCAGTACTTC
CASSSSYSTSGRETQYF
>-|TRBD2|TRBV6-5|TRBJ2-5
TGTGCTGTGGGACTAGCGGGAGAAGAGACCCAGTACTTC
CAVGLAGEETQYF
>-|-|TRBV27|TRBJ2-1
TGTGCCAGCAGTTTTTGGTCATTAGCGATAGGTGAGCAGTTCTTC
CASSFWSLAIGEQFF
>-|-|TRBV6-4|TRBJ2-6
TGTGCCAGCAGCTCCGAGATGTCGCTTCTCTCTGGGGCCAACGTCCTGACTTTC
CASSSEMSLLSGANVLTF
>-|-|TRBV19|TRBJ1-5
TGTGCCAGTAGTATAAGATCCGGGGGCAAAAGCAATCAGCCCCAGCATTTT
CASSIRSGGKSNQPQHF
>-|-|TRBV15|TRBJ1-3
TGTGCCACCAGCAGAGATCGGGTCGAGACGGCGGGAAACACCATATATTTT
CATSRDRVETAGNTIYF
>-|-|TRBV7-8|TRBJ2-3
TGTGCCAGCAGCTTAGATCGGCGCGATACGCAGTATTTT
CASSLDRRDTQYF
>-|-|TRBV27|TRBJ1-1
TGTGCCAGCAGAATGGGGCGGGGGATTTCAAAAACCACTGAAGCTTTCTTT
CASRMGRGISKTTEAFF
>-|-|TRBV29-1|TRBJ2-7
TGCAGCGTTGCTACGACCTCCTACGAGCAGTACTTC
CSVATTSYEQYF
>-|-|TRBV9|TRBJ1-5
TGTGCCAGCAGCGTAGCCAGCAATCAGCCCCAGCATTTT
CASSVASNQPQHF
>-|-|TRBV18|TRBJ2-2
TGTGCCAGCTCAACAAACTCAAACACCGGGGAGCTGTTTTTT
CASSTNSNTGELFF
>-|TRBD1|TRBV5-1|TRBJ2-6
TGCGCCAGCAGCTGGGGACAGGGCCCCTCTGGGGCCAACGTCCTGACTTTC
CASSWGQGPSGANVLTF
>-|-|TRBV5-1|TRBJ1-1
TGCGCCAGCAGCCAAGACAGGTCTAACACTGAAGCTTTCTTT
CASSQDRSNTEAFF
>-|-|TRBV2|TRBJ1-1
TGTGCCAGCACGGACCTCCCGGCTGGCACTGAAGCTTTCTTT
CASTDLPAGTEAFF
>once|TRBD1|TRBV5-1|TRBJ2-7
TGCGCCAGCAGCTCTTATTGGACAGGGGCCGAGCAGTACTTC
CASSSYWTGAEQYF
>-|-|TRBV5-1|TRBJ2-5
TGCGCCAGCAGCACGGGGGACGGAGAGACCCAGTACTTC
CASSTGDGETQYF
>-|-|TRBV9|TRBJ2-2
TGTGCCAGCAGCGGCGGGAACAGAGAAAGATCCGGGGAGCTGTTTTTT
CASSGGNRERSGELFF
>-|-|TRBV6-6|TRBJ2-2
TGTGCCAGCAGGAGAAGGGGTGGTGTTACCGGGGAGCTGTTTTTT
CASRRRGGVTGELFF
>-|-|TRBV28|TRBJ1-1
TGTGCCAGCAGTTTATTAAACACTGAAGCTTTCTTT
CASSLLNTEAFF
>-|-|TRBV28|TRBJ1-5
TGTGCCAGCAGTTCCGGGACTGATAATCAGCCCCAGCATTTT
CASSSGTDNQPQHF
>-|-|TRBV5-1|TRBJ1-1
TGCGCCAGCAGCTTGGCGGAGTCAGGCACTGAAGCTTTCTTT
CASSLAESGTEAFF
>-|TRBD2|TRBV7-2|TRBJ2-7
TGTGCCAGCAGCTTAGAGGCTCGGCAACTAGCGGGTACCTACGAGCAGTACTTC
CASSLEARQLAGTYEQYF
>-|-|TRBV28|TRBJ2-7
TGTGCCAGCAGTATAACACTAGCTCTGCACGAGCAGTACTTC
CASSITLALHEQYF
>-|-|TRBV7-3|TRBJ2-1
TGTGCCAGCAGCCCAGCGGCGGTCTACAATGAGCAGTTCTTC
CASSPAAVYNEQFF
>-|-|TRBV19|TRBJ1-5
TGTGCCAGTAGTATAAAGGCGGGAGGGCTCCAGCCCCAGCATTTT
CASSIKAGGLQPQHF
>-|-|TRBV7-9|TRBJ1-2
TGTGCCAGCAGCCCCGATCCGGTCATTGGCTACACCTTC
CASSPDPVIGYTF
>-|-|TRBV20-1|TRBJ1-1
TGCAGTGCTAGGGGCCGCGGTCTTTTCTTT
CSARGRGLFF
>-|-|TRBV7-2|TRBJ1-2
TGTGCCAGCAGCTTAAAGGGTTCGACCCTCGCGAAGTATGGCTACACCTTC
CASSLKGSTLAKYGYTF
>-|-|TRBV2|TRBJ2-7
TGTGCCAGCCCAGCCTGGAAAGGGGCGTACAGCTCCTACGAGCAGTACTTC
CASPAWKGAYSSYEQYF
>-|-|TRBV4-3|TRBJ1-4
TGCGCCAGCAGCCAGAGCGGAGGCAGCGGTCGTGAAAAACTGTTTTTT
CASSQSGGSGREKLFF
>-|TRBD1|TRBV4-1|TRBJ1-5
TGCGCCAGCAGCCAAGGCCCTCCAACAGGGGGAGATAATCAGCCCCAGCATTTT
CASSQGPPTGGDNQPQHF
>-|TRBD2|TRBV18|TRBJ2-3
TGTGCCAGCTCAGTCGGGACTAGCGGCACAGATACGCAGTATTTT
CASSVGTSGTDTQYF
>-|-|TRBV28|TRBJ1-2
TGTGCCAGCAGTCTCAGGGGAGGCGAGTTAGGCTACACCTTC
CASSLRGGELGYTF
>-|-|TRBV29-1|TRBJ2-3
TGCAGCGGCGACGGAGGGCCGCGGGGCACAGATACGCAGTATTTT
CSGDGGPRGTDTQYF
>-|TRBD2|TRBV2|TRBJ2-7
TGTGCCAGCAAACGGGAGGTAGGGTACGAGCAGTACTTC
CASKREVGYEQYF
>-|-|TRBV28|TRBJ2-1
TGTGCCAGCAGTCGAGTCGGCACCTACAATGAGCAGTTCTTC
CASSRVGTYNEQFF
>-|TRBD1|TRBV7-2|TRBJ1-2
TGTGCCAGCAGCTCACAGGAGCGGGACAGGGGCTACGGCTACACCTTC
CASSSQERDRGYGYTF
>-|TRBD1|TRBV7-9|TRBJ1-5
TGTGCCAGCAGCCTGGACAGGCTAGATAGCAATCAGCCCCAGCATTTT
CASSLDRLDSNQPQHF
>-|TRBD2|TRBV5-1|TRBJ2-7
TGCGCCAGCAGCTTGACTAGCGGGAGGGCCTACGAGCAGTACTTC
CASSLTSGRAYEQYF
>-|-|TRBV7-9|TRBJ2-1
TGTGCCAGCAGCTTCTCAGTCTCCTACAATGAGCAGTTCTTC
CASSFSVSYNEQFF
>few|-|TRBV28|TRBJ1-2
TGTGCCAGCAGTTTGAGAGCCTATGGCTACACCTTC
CASSLRAYGYTF
>-|-|TRBV4-1|TRBJ2-3
TGCGCCAGCAGCCAAGCTTGGAACGGTTGGGGGGATACGCAGTATTTT
CASSQAWNGWGDTQYF
>-|-|TRBV7-9|TRBJ1-2
TGTGCCAGCAGCTTTGGGGAGCTTGGTGGCTACACCTTC
CASSFGELGGYTF
>-|-|TRBV4-1|TRBJ2-6
TGCGCCAGCAGCCAAGATCCTCCGGGACAAGTCTCTGGGGCCAACGTCCTGACTTTC
CASSQDPPGQVSGANVLTF
>-|-|TRBV2|TRBJ2-7
TGTGCCAGCCACGGTCGGCCTGTGGGGACCTACGAGCAGTACTTC
CASHGRPVGTYEQYF
>-|-|TRBV30|TRBJ2-7
TGTGCCGGCGGGTTACGGCTCTACGAGCAGTACTTC
CAGGLRLYEQYF
>-|-|TRBV18|TRBJ1-1
TGTGCCAGCTCACCGGCAAGGGACACTGAAGCTTTCTTT
CASSPARDTEAFF
>-|-|TRBV6-6|TRBJ1-3
TGTGCCAGCAGTTACTCGAGTGGGGGGACCAGAAACACCATATATTTT
CASSYSSGGTRNTIYF
>-|-|TRBV7-2|TRBJ2-3
TGTGCCAGCAGCTTCCTCCCACAAAATACGCAGTATTTT
CASSFLPQNTQYF
>-|-|TRBV9|TRBJ2-1
TGTGCCAGCAGCGTAGCGGGGGCGGGGTTTCTGAATGAGCAGTTCTTC
CASSVAGAGFLNEQFF
>once|-|TRBV19|TRBJ2-7
TGTGCCAGTAGTATTTCTAGCAGACAGTACGAGCAGTACTTC
CASSISSRQYEQYF
>-|TRBD1|TRBV9|TRBJ2-7
TGTGCCAGCAGCGTAGCGGGACAGGGGGCCCCCTACGAGCAGTACTTC
CASSVAGQGAPYEQYF